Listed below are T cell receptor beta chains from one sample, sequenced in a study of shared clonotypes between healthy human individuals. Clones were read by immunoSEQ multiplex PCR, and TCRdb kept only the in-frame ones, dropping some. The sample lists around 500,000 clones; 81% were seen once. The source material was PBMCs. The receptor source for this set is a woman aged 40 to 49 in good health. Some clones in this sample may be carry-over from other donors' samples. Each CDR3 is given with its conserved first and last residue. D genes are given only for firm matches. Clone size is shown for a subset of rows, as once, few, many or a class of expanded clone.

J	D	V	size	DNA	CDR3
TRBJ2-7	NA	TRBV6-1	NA	TGTGCCAGCACTAGGGCCGCCTCCTACGAGCAGTACTTC	CASTRAASYEQYF
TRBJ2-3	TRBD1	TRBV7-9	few	TGTGCCAGCAGCGTAGGACAGGGGACAGATACGCAGTATTTT	CASSVGQGTDTQYF
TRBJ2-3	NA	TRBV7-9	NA	TGTGCCAGCAGGGCGGGACTGAGCACAGATACGCAGTATTTT	CASRAGLSTDTQYF
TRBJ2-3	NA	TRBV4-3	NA	TGCGCCAGCAGCCAAGGGCCCAGCAGGGCAGATACGCAGTATTTT	CASSQGPSRADTQYF
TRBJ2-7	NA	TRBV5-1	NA	TGCGCCAGCAGCTTAGGACGGAGCTCCTACGAGCAGTACTTC	CASSLGRSSYEQYF
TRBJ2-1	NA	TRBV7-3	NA	TGTGCCAGCAGCCCAAGGGGTCGGGAGACATACAATGAGCAGTTCTTC	CASSPRGRETYNEQFF
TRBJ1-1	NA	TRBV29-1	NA	TGCAGCGTGACCATGAACACTGAAGCTTTCTTT	CSVTMNTEAFF
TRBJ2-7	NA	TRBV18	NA	TGTGCCAGCTCACACACGCCGTCCTACGAGCAGTACTTC	CASSHTPSYEQYF
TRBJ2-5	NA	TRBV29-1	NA	TGCAGCGTCGCCGGGGCTTTGGCGGCAGGGCCGTACTTC	CSVAGALAAGPYF
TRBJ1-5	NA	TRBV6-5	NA	TGTGCCAGCAGTTACTCGAGACAGGGCAATCAGCCCCAGCATTTT	CASSYSRQGNQPQHF
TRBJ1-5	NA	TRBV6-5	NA	TGTGCCAGCAGCCGCGGCCAGGGCGGACAGCCCCAGCATTTT	CASSRGQGGQPQHF
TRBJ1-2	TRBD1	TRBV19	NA	TGTGCCAGTAGTAGACAGGGAGACTATGGCTACACCTTC	CASSRQGDYGYTF
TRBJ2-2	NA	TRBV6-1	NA	TGTGCCAGCGGACGAGCGAACACCGGGGAGCTGTTTTTT	CASGRANTGELFF
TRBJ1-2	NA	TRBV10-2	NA	TGCGCCAGCAGTGAGTCGCGGCAGGGCCTTGGCTACACCTTC	CASSESRQGLGYTF
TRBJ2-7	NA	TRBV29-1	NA	TGCAGCGTCCAAACAGGGTCCTCCTACGAGCAGTACTTC	CSVQTGSSYEQYF
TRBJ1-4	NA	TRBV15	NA	TGTGCCACCAGCTACGAAGTTGGCACTAATGAAAAACTGTTTTTT	CATSYEVGTNEKLFF
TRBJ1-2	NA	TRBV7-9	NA	TGTGCCAGCAGCCCAGGACAGAATGACTATGGCTACACCTTC	CASSPGQNDYGYTF
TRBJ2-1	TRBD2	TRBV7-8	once	TGTGCCAGCAGCCCCATTGCGGGAGGGCCAAGGAATGAGCAGTTCTTC	CASSPIAGGPRNEQFF
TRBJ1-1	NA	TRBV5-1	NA	TGCGCCAGCAGCTTGGGCGCGGGAGGGGACACTGAAGCTTTCTTT	CASSLGAGGDTEAFF
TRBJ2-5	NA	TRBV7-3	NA	TGTGCCAGCAGCTTCGCCGGTGAAGAGACCCAGTACTTC	CASSFAGEETQYF
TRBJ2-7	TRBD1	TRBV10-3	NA	TGTGCCATCAGTGATTCCGGGACAGGGCGACCCTACGAGCAGTACTTC	CAISDSGTGRPYEQYF
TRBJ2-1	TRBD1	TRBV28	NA	TGTGCCAGCAGCAAAACAGGGGTAAGATACAATGAGCAGTTCTTC	CASSKTGVRYNEQFF
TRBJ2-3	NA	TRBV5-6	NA	TGTGCCAGCAGCTCGCAGGGCTCTGGTAAGACAGATACGCAGTATTTT	CASSSQGSGKTDTQYF
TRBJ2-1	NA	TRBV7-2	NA	TGTGCCAGCAGCCCTGGGACGGCCAACAATGAGCAGTTCTTC	CASSPGTANNEQFF
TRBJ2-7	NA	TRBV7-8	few	TGTGCTAGCAGCTTTATCCCCTCCTACGAGCAGTACTTC	CASSFIPSYEQYF
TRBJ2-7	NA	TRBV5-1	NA	TGCGCCAGCAGCTTGGAGGCAGGGGGGCTATACGAGCAGTACTTC	CASSLEAGGLYEQYF
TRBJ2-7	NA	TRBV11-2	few	TGTGCCAGCAGCTTAAATAGCGGCGTTGCCTACGAGCAGTACTTC	CASSLNSGVAYEQYF
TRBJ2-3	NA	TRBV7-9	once	TGTGCCAGCAGCTTAGCGCTGGGGCGGCTTAGCACAGATACGCAGTATTTT	CASSLALGRLSTDTQYF
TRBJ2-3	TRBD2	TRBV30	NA	TGTGCCTGGAGTGTCCCTAGCGGGAGGATCCGCTTTCGAGCAGATACGCAGTATTTT	CAWSVPSGRIRFRADTQYF
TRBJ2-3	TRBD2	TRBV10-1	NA	TGCGCCAGCAGTGACCCTAGCGGGCCTAGCACAGATACGCAGTATTTT	CASSDPSGPSTDTQYF
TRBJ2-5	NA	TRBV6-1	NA	TGTGCCAGCAGTGAAGGCGGAGGCCGGGTGACCCAGTACTTC	CASSEGGGRVTQYF
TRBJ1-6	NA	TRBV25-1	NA	TGTGCCAGCAGTGACTACTCAACCGGAAGGTATTCACCCCTCCACTTT	CASSDYSTGRYSPLHF
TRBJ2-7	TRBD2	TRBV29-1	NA	TGCAGCGTCCGGACTAGCGGGAGACTCTACGAGCAGTACTTC	CSVRTSGRLYEQYF
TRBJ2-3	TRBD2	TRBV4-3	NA	TGCGCCAGCAGCGGTTGGGGTGTTAGCGGGAGGGACACAGATACGCAGTATTTT	CASSGWGVSGRDTDTQYF
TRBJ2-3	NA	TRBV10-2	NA	TGCGCCAGCAGTGCACCAGATACGCAGTATTTT	CASSAPDTQYF
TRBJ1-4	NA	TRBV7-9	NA	TGTGCCAGCAGCCGAGGGGCGGGAGGGGGAGATGAAAAACTGTTTTTT	CASSRGAGGGDEKLFF
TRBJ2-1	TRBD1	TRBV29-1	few	TGCAGCGTTGTTGGGACAGGGCTATCCTACAATGAGCAGTTCTTC	CSVVGTGLSYNEQFF
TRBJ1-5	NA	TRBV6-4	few	TGTGCCAGCAGCACAGACCCCAATCAGCCCCAGCATTTT	CASSTDPNQPQHF
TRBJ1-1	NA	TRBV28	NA	TGTGCCAGCAGTCCCCCGGCGTGGCGGGGCAACACTGAAGCTTTCTTT	CASSPPAWRGNTEAFF
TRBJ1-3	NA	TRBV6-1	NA	TGTGCCAGCAGTGAAGAGACGGGCTCTGGAAACACCATATATTTT	CASSEETGSGNTIYF
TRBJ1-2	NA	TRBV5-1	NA	TGCGCCAGCAGCTTGACAGCCACGGGTAACTATGGCTACACCTTC	CASSLTATGNYGYTF
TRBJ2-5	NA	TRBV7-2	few	TGTGCCAGCAGCTTAGTGGCGAGCTTCGGACAAGAGACCCAGTACTTC	CASSLVASFGQETQYF
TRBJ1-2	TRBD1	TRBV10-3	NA	TGTGCCATCAGTTCCGGGAGTCCCACAGGGGCCCTCTCTGGCTACACCTTC	CAISSGSPTGALSGYTF
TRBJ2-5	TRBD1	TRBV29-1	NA	TGCAGCGTTGGAGGGTTGACAGGGGCCCAAGATACCCAGTACTTC	CSVGGLTGAQDTQYF
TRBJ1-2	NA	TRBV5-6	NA	TGTGCCAGCAGCTTGGTTCAGGACTATGGCTACACCTTC	CASSLVQDYGYTF
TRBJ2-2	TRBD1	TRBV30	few	TGTGCCTGGGGGGTGACAGGGATACCCGGGGAGCTGTTTTTT	CAWGVTGIPGELFF
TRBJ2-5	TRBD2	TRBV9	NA	TGTGCCAGCAGCCGGACTAGCGGGAGTGGGGAGACCCAGTACTTC	CASSRTSGSGETQYF
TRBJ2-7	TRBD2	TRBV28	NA	TGTGCCAGCACTATAGAGCTAGCGGGAGGCCGGGGGTACGAGCAGTACTTC	CASTIELAGGRGYEQYF
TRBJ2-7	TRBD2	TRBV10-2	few	TGCGCCAGCAGTGATAGTAGCGGGAGCTCCTACGAGCAGTACTTC	CASSDSSGSSYEQYF
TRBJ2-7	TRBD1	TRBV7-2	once	TGTGCCAGCAGCGATCGGACAGGAGGTTTCTACGAGCAGTACTTC	CASSDRTGGFYEQYF
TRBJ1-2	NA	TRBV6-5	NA	TGTGCCACCACGGGACCGAGGATCTATGGCTACACCTTC	CATTGPRIYGYTF
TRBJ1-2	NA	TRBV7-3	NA	TGTGCCAGCAGCTTAGCCGGCCAACCGGGGCTAAATGGCTACACCTTC	CASSLAGQPGLNGYTF
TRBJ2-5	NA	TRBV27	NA	TGTGCCAGCAGCTTTAGTCTAGCTGGGGTGGGAGAGACCCAGTACTTC	CASSFSLAGVGETQYF
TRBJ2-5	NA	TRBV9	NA	TGTGCCAGCAGCGGGCTGGAAGAGACCCAGTACTTC	CASSGLEETQYF